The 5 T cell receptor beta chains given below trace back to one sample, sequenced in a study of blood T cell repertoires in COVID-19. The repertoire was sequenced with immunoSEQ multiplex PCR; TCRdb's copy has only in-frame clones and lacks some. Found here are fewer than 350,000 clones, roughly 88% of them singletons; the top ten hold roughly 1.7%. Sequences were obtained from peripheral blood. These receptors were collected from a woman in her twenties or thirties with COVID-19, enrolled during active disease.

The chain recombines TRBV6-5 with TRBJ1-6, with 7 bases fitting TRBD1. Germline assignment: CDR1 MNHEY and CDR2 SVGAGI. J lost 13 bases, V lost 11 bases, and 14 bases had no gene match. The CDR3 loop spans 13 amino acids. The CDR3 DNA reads TGTGCCTCCAAAGGGGGCAATTCTTCCCCCCTCCACTTT. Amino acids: CASKGGNSSPLHF.

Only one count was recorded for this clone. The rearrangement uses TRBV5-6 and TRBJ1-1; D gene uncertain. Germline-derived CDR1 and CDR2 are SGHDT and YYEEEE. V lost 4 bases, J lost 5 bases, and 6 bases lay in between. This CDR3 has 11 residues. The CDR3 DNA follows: TGTGCCAGCAGCATCGGGACTGAAGCTTTCTTT. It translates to CASSIGTEAFF.

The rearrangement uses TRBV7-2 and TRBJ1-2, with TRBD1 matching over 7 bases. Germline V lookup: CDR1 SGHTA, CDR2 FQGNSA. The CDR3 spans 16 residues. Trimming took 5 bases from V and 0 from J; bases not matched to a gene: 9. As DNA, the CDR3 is TGTGCCAGCAGCCACCGGGACAGCGCATCTAACTATGGCTACACCTTC. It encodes CASSHRDSASNYGYTF.

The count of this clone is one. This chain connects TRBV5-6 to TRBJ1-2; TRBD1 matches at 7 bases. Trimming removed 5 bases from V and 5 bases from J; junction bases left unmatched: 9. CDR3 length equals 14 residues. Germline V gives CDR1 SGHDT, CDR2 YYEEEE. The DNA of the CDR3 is TGTGCCAGCAGGTATAGGGGGACAGCATATGGCTACACCTTC. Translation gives CASRYRGTAYGYTF.

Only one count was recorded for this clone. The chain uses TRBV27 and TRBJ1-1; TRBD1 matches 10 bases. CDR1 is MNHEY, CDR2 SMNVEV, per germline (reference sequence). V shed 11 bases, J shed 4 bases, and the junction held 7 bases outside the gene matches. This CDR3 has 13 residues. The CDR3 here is CACFRTGGTEAFF. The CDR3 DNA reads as TGTGCCTGTTTTAGGACAGGGGGCACTGAAGCTTTCTTT.